This section outlines one T cell receptor beta chain sequence together with its context. This sample stems from a study of blood T cell repertoires in COVID-19. In the source study's methods: Using reference gene primer amplification, nucleated cell counts were estimated. The assay was immunoSEQ multiplex PCR, and TCRdb's table has in-frame clones only and misses some. The DNA gave D and trimming, while V, J and clone size come from that table. The sample contains some 450,000 clones, approximately 90% of which appear only once. Recruited during active infection, patients (from Seattle) were subsequently followed longitudinally. CDR1 is SGHTS, CDR2 YDEGEE, per germline. The CDR3 runs to 15 residues. Germline trimming cut 0 bases from V and 6 bases from J; bases unmatched to any gene: 4.

The receptor was derived from a man younger than 35 with COVID-19, enrolled during active disease. The chain has TRBV5-8 and TRBJ2-1; TRBD2 agrees at 9 bases. Input material: peripheral blood. The CDR3 protein is CASSLGSSGSNEQFF. In nucleotides, the CDR3 is TGTGCCAGCAGCTTGGGAAGTAGCGGGAGCAATGAGCAGTTCTTC. Filled out from reference TRBV5-8 and TRBJ2-1, the complete variable domain reads EAGVTQSPTHLIKTRGQQATLRCSPISGHTSVYWYQQALGLGLQFLLWYDEGEERNRGNFPPRFSGRQFPNYSSELNVNALELEDSALYLCASSLGSSGSNEQFFGPGTRLTVL.